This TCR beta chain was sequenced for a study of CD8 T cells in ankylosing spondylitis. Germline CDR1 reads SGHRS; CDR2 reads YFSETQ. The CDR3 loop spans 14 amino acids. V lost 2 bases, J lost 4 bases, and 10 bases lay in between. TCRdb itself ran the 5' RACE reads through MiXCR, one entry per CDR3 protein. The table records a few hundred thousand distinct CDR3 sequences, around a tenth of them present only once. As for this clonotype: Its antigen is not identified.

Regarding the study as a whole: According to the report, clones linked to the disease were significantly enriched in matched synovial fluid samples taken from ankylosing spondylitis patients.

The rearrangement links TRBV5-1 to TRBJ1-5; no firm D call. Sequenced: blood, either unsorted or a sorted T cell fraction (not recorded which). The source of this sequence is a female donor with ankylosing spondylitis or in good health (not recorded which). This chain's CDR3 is CASSFSGPNQPQHF. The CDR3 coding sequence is TGCGCCAGCAGCTTCTCGGGTCCTAATCAGCCCCAGCATTTT. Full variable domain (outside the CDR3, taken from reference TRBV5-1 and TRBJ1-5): KAGVTQTPRYLIKTRGQQVTLSCSPISGHRSVSWYQQTPGQGLQFLFEYFSETQRNKGNFPGRFSGRQFSNSRSEMNVSTLELGDSALYLCASSFSGPNQPQHFGDGTRLSIL.